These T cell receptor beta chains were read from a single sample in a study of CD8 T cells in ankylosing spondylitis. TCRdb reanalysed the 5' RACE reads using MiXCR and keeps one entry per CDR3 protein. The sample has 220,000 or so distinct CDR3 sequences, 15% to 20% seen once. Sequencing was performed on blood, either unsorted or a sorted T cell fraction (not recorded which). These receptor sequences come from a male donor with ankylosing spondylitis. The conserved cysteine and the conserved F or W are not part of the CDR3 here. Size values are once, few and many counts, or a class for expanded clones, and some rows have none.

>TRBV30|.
AWIPGTGGETQY
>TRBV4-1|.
ASSPSGGGFTDTQY
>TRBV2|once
ASSSIADTIY
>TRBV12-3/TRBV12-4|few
ASSFGAQGLTGELF
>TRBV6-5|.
ASSPAYNEQF
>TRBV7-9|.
AGRTGGEETQY
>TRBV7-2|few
ASSLGRGLRNEQF
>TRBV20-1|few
SARPTTGDTEAF
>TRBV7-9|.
ASSPPGRGREKLF
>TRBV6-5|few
ASRSSGQGIEAF
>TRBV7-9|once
ASSPSASTEAF
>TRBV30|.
AGTGSGYTEAF
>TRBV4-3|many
ASSQEAGPGNEQY
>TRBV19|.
ASSIKTSGGAEQY
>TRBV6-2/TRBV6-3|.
ASSHTIHRQGALEQY
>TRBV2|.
ASSAGGAQWETQY
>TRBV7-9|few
ASSMTGELF
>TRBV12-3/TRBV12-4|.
ASSLLSAGARSYNEQF
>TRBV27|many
ASSNREYYNEQF
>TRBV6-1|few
ASRMDRDYNEQF
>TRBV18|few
ASSAGTGVFDEQF
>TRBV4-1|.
ASTTNRASSGANVLT
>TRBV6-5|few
ASGNEKLF
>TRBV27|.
ASSLGYYSGAYNEQF
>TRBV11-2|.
ASSLGPGGPGNEQF
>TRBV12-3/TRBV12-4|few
ASSGTELAKNIQY
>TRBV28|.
ASSFLGASYEQY
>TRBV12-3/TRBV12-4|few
ASSSTPLAGGPHPGELF
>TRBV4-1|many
ASSPWTGVGEQY
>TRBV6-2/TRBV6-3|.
ASSYWGRNQPQH
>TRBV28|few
ASTETGGSYEQY
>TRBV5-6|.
ASSPGQGNEQY
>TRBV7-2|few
ASSSGLGSNEQF
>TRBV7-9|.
ASSLGGAGNEQY
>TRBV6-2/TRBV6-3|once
ASSHPTLNEQF
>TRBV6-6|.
ANSYSSTDTQY
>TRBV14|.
ASSQDLGTSYNEQF
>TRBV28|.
ASSSGAGRQPQH
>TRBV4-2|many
ASSQEEGSPGNTIY
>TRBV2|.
AIAADRNIYEQY
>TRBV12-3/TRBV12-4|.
ASSPASNPLEQY
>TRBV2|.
ASKMTPAGFGYT
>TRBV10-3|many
AIRRDSYEQY
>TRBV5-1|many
ASSLITGNTGELF
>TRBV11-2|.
ASSLDAVRETQY
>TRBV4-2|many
ASSQDGQGVTQAF
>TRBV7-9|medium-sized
ASSFGTDNSPLH
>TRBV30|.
AWTPGANVLT
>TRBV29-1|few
SVEDARGPSYGYT
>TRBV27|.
ASSLGHHTEAF
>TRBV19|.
ASQPTSGTYEQY
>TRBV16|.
ASTSSPGGGYEQY
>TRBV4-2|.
ASSSTKMAGRDEQF
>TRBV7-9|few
ASNPPGNQYEQF
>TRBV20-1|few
SAGNLAGGPTGELF
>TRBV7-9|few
ASSLDIGYEQY
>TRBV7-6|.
ASSVSTGDELNSGNTIY
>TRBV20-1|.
SPGGYT
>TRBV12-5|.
ASGPGTPAYEQY